This TCR beta chain was captured in a study of cytomegalovirus exposure and HLA in healthy donors. Study-level information: The Caucasian-associated ancestry cluster contained 75% to 85% of the approximately 430 genotyped donors. Notes on the study in general: CMV serostatus was the only recorded immune exposure for donors. In a later analysis, common viral pathogens appeared linked to several of the most significant clusters.

This PCR relied on a set of 60 Vbeta primers and 13 Jbeta primers. Libraries were prepared by immunoSEQ multiplex PCR; TCRdb keeps only in-frame clonotypes and omits some of them. The sample holds 90,000 to 100,000 clones, 82% seen once. V dropped 2 bases and J dropped 2 bases, with 7 bases sitting between them. The CDR3 covers 13 residues. Germline assignment: CDR1 PRHDT and CDR2 FYEKMQ (reference sequence). A remark on this clone: Antigen: not known.

The chain recombines TRBV13 with TRBJ2-7; TRBD1 might be the D (5 bases). Sequences were obtained from PBMCs. The clonotype was recovered from a man between 45 and 60 years old in good health and CMV-seronegative. DNA of the CDR3: TGTGCCAGCAGCTTAACAGGCACCTACGAGCAGTACTTC. Translation gives CASSLTGTYEQYF.